These T cell receptor beta chains were read from a single sample in a study of T cell responses to AZD1222 COVID-19 vaccine. Data came from immunoSEQ multiplex PCR; TCRdb stores just in-frame clones and leaves some out. The sample lists about 150,000 clones; around 93% were seen once. The sequenced sample was peripheral blood, obtained 28 days after the second AZD1222 dose. All receptors derive from an adult who received the AZD1222 COVID-19 vaccine. Both conserved end residues are part of each CDR3. The D gene is left open where the match is weak. A row's size may be missing; if present it is once, few, many or a size class.

d_gene: TRBD1
abundance: -
v_gene: TRBV18
j_gene: TRBJ1-6
CDR3aa: CASSPGQGSGSPLHF
CDR3nt: TGTGCCAGCTCGCCAGGACAGGGTTCAGGTTCACCCCTCCACTTT

d_gene: TRBD1
abundance: -
v_gene: TRBV15
j_gene: TRBJ1-5
CDR3aa: CATSRGLDRGSQPQHF
CDR3nt: TGTGCCACCAGCAGGGGATTGGACAGGGGAAGTCAGCCCCAGCATTTT

d_gene: -
abundance: once
v_gene: TRBV12-3/TRBV12-4
j_gene: TRBJ1-1
CDR3aa: CASSLDSTEAFF
CDR3nt: TGTGCCAGCAGTTTAGATTCCACTGAAGCTTTCTTT

d_gene: -
abundance: -
v_gene: TRBV2
j_gene: TRBJ1-2
CDR3aa: CASSEAWLGGYGYTF
CDR3nt: TGTGCCAGCAGTGAAGCGTGGTTGGGGGGATATGGCTACACCTTC

d_gene: -
abundance: once
v_gene: TRBV7-2
j_gene: TRBJ1-2
CDR3aa: CASSLGGSGYGYTF
CDR3nt: TGTGCCAGCAGCTTAGGGGGGAGCGGCTATGGCTACACCTTC

d_gene: TRBD1
abundance: -
v_gene: TRBV5-1
j_gene: TRBJ1-2
CDR3aa: CASSLDPTGGFGYTF
CDR3nt: TGCGCCAGCAGCTTGGACCCGACAGGGGGCTTTGGCTACACCTTC

d_gene: TRBD1
abundance: -
v_gene: TRBV7-3
j_gene: TRBJ1-6
CDR3aa: CASSATGGRNSPLHF
CDR3nt: TGTGCCAGCAGCGCGACAGGGGGCCGAAATTCACCCCTCCACTTT

d_gene: TRBD1
abundance: once
v_gene: TRBV5-4
j_gene: TRBJ1-3
CDR3aa: CASSYRGSRGNTIYF
CDR3nt: TGTGCCAGCAGCTACAGGGGTTCGCGGGGAAACACCATATATTTT

d_gene: TRBD2
abundance: -
v_gene: TRBV30
j_gene: TRBJ2-2
CDR3aa: CAWTKTSGGAGELFF
CDR3nt: TGTGCCTGGACAAAGACTAGCGGGGGGGCCGGGGAGCTGTTTTTT

d_gene: -
abundance: -
v_gene: TRBV18
j_gene: TRBJ1-4
CDR3aa: CASSRPGRASNEKLFF
CDR3nt: TGTGCCAGCTCACGACCGGGCCGGGCGTCTAATGAAAAACTGTTTTTT

d_gene: -
abundance: once
v_gene: TRBV7-8
j_gene: TRBJ1-6
CDR3aa: CASSLARAAYNSPLHF
CDR3nt: TGTGCCAGCAGCTTAGCGAGGGCTGCTTATAATTCACCCCTCCACTTT

d_gene: -
abundance: -
v_gene: TRBV4-2
j_gene: TRBJ2-1
CDR3aa: CASSVIQYNEQFF
CDR3nt: TGTGCCAGCAGTGTCATCCAGTACAATGAGCAGTTCTTC

d_gene: TRBD1
abundance: -
v_gene: TRBV27
j_gene: TRBJ1-6
CDR3aa: CASRLGTGGNSPLHF
CDR3nt: TGTGCCAGCAGGTTGGGGACAGGGGGGAATTCACCCCTCCACTTT

d_gene: -
abundance: -
v_gene: TRBV15
j_gene: TRBJ2-3
CDR3aa: CATSRDWPGDPDTQYF
CDR3nt: TGTGCCACCAGCAGAGATTGGCCAGGGGATCCAGATACGCAGTATTTT

d_gene: -
abundance: -
v_gene: TRBV18
j_gene: TRBJ1-2
CDR3aa: CASSIDRDANYGYTF
CDR3nt: TGTGCCAGCTCCATCGACAGAGACGCTAACTATGGCTACACCTTC

d_gene: -
abundance: -
v_gene: TRBV6-2/TRBV6-3
j_gene: TRBJ1-1
CDR3aa: CASSYGRRTPKARAFF
CDR3nt: TGTGCCAGCAGTTACGGGCGGCGGACCCCCAAGGCCCGGGCTTTCTTT

d_gene: -
abundance: few
v_gene: TRBV6-5
j_gene: TRBJ1-1
CDR3aa: CASSYSGKEAFF
CDR3nt: TGTGCCAGCAGTTACTCGGGCAAAGAAGCTTTCTTT

d_gene: -
abundance: -
v_gene: TRBV6-5
j_gene: TRBJ1-1
CDR3aa: CASTRDTEAFF
CDR3nt: TGTGCCAGCACCCGGGACACTGAAGCTTTCTTT

d_gene: TRBD1
abundance: -
v_gene: TRBV18
j_gene: TRBJ2-2
CDR3aa: CARAGTGTAGELFF
CDR3nt: TGTGCCAGGGCTGGGACAGGGACCGCCGGGGAGCTGTTTTTT

d_gene: -
abundance: -
v_gene: TRBV20-1
j_gene: TRBJ2-6
CDR3aa: CSAEYREVLTF
CDR3nt: TGCAGTGCTGAATACCGAGAGGTCCTGACTTTC

d_gene: -
abundance: -
v_gene: TRBV9
j_gene: TRBJ1-1
CDR3aa: CASSPFVAGMAFF
CDR3nt: TGTGCCAGCAGCCCCTTTGTCGCAGGGATGGCTTTCTTT

d_gene: TRBD2
abundance: once
v_gene: TRBV9
j_gene: TRBJ2-5
CDR3aa: CASSVGSAGAETQYF
CDR3nt: TGTGCCAGCAGCGTAGGGTCAGCGGGAGCGGAGACCCAGTACTTC